This T cell receptor (beta chain) was sequenced during a study of long-term antiretroviral therapy in people with HIV (dated by TCRdb to 2021 to 2024). Background for the entire study: The earliest samples were collected about a decade before the 2015 WHO recommendation for immediate ART, when ART was typically delayed until CD4 counts fell. A retrospective serial study tested whether ART initiation and durable HIV suppression were associated with changes in peripheral blood TRB repertoire composition and diversity. The cohort contributed about 180 cryopreserved PBMC samples from around 33 adults with confirmed HIV infection, collected serially over a mean of approximately six years (range 1-12). About 35% of the 30 participants with HIV were female. No cross-contamination during QIAcube processing turned up in test extractions that ran a monoclonal T-cell line alongside some 34 polyclonal samples.

The immunoSEQ hsTCRB v3.0 assay was used at survey level resolution for TRB variable region sequencing. The target sequencing depth for TRB was roughly 40,000-55,000 T-cell genomes per sample. TRB libraries were pooled and sequenced on an Illumina MiSeq using a v3 150-cycle kit. The original methods were these. Repertoire analysis was run in R within a reproducible Nextflow workflow that covered QC, data transformation and analysis. LymphoSeq2, an R package for exploring AIRR-Seq data, was used to implement the custom analyses. A handful of samples yielding fewer than 5000 total TRB sequences were excluded, leaving approximately 200 analyzed HIV repertoires. Among the approximately 180 retained HIV repertoires, 55 to 65 were collected before ART initiation and 120 to 130 were collected after ART initiation. Repertoires were downsampled to 5000 TRB nucleotide sequences, and summary statistics were averaged over 100 downsampling iterations. Only TRB sequences with CDR3 regions of at least seven amino acids were retained for analysis. Two measures captured diversity: a Shannon entropy-derived clonality score and the Gini coefficient. In repertoire networks, the top 5000 CDR3 amino acid sequences were linked whenever an edit distance of one separated two sequences. For TRB CDR3 amino acid sequences, antigen specificity groups and MHC restriction were predicted with GLIPH2. To flag known CMV, EBV, HIV or tissue antigen associations, CDR3 amino acid sequences were matched against VDJdb and McPAS-TCR. Pre-ART, post-ART and control groups were compared with Wilcoxon signed-rank tests and Holm-Bonferroni correction. What TCRdb holds here is the immuneACCESS table cut down to in-frame rearrangements. Part of the clones is not present; checked against another copy, under half of the missing clones reflect an unresolved V gene, and the others are unexplained. V and J calls and clone size follow that table, whereas D and trimming were derived from the DNA. The sample includes 13,000 to 15,000 clones, with around four fifths observed a single time. More than 15% of the sample is taken by the ten largest.

In the case of this clone: No antigen is known for it. No much larger clonotype is one base removed from it; base qualities were not supplied.

Overall study outcomes, separate from this receptor: Starting ART was linked to a significant rise in TRB diversity, yet even with long-term ART the diversity remained significantly lower than in transplant donor controls. Inferences about post-ART repertoire changes were limited because no data were available on ART adherence, viral resistance or therapy changes. Because pre-ART samples had limited cell numbers, profiling was done on unsorted PBMC rather than on sorted CD4+ and CD8+ T cells. The samples were dated from about 2004 to 2018, and the ART regimens that were used may be less effective than current ART regimens. Limited PBMC availability meant only the TCR beta chain was sequenced, without alpha chain pairing. Expanded TRB clones identified before ART initiation dominated the repertoire across all time points, though the dominance fluctuated and decreased in many PLHIV after ART. Compared with controls, HIV repertoires had narrower CDR3 length ranges, and the network structure pointed to an antigen-experienced repertoire that shifted only slightly toward naive after ART.

Inclusion was restricted to participants for whom at least one PBMC sample before ART initiation and at least two post-ART samples were available. Every participant with HIV received treatment in the United States of America. Before DNA extraction, cryopreserved samples of 1-10 million PBMC were thawed and washed. At the time of the earliest PBMC sample, participants with HIV were aged between 23 and 54 years. PBMC samples from each participant spanned 1-4 timepoints before ART initiation and 2-8 timepoints after ART initiation, with a median of 7 samples. Serial HIV viral load, CD4+ T-cell count, ART history and demographic data were obtained for every participant. Genomic DNA was extracted from unsorted PBMC with a Qiagen kit on a QIAcube, processed in batches of 12 samples. Relative to germline, V is 5 bases shorter and J is 6 bases shorter, with 16 bases between their ends. The cysteine opens and the phenylalanine closes a CDR3 of 14 amino acids. Of all the DNA, just the CDR3 is kept, 42 bases in frame from base 1. The germline V gene provides CDR1 SGHAT and CDR2 FQNNGV.

Sequences were derived from unsorted PBMCs, sampled 1.8 years before starting antiretroviral therapy. The sequence links TRBV11-2 to TRBJ1-2, with TRBD1 perhaps the D gene, on 5 matching bases. This clonotype was obtained from a woman in her forties with HIV. CDR3 region: CASSPDRLGDGYTF. In nucleotides, the sequence is TGTGCCAGCAGCCCGGACCGCCTGGGGGATGGCTACACCTTC.